One sample yielded the 29 T cell receptor beta chains listed below, sequenced in a study of T-cell memory formation after mild COVID-19. TCRdb reprocessed the 5' RACE reads with MiXCR, giving one entry per CDR3 protein. The repertoire includes 50,000 or so distinct CDR3 sequences, about 12% of them detected once, and 20% to 25% sits in the top ten. Sequencing input: PBMCs or a T cell subset sorted from them (not recorded which). These receptors all come from a man younger than 30 who had mild COVID-19 (a few samples of this study predate the infection). Cell type and time point are not known.

This sequence joins TRBV19 and TRBJ2-5; 7 bases align to TRBD2. J lost 5 bases, V lost 5 bases, and 8 bases had no gene match. Looked up from germline, CDR1 is LNHDA and CDR2 is SQIVND (reference sequence). The CDR3 is made up of 14 amino acids. The CDR3 sequence is CASSPNGGTETQYF. DNA for the CDR3: TGTGCCAGTAGTCCTAACGGGGGGACGGAGACCCAGTACTTC.

This clonotype was seen repeatedly, ten times or more. The gene calls are TRBV7-3 and TRBJ2-3, with D unresolved. CDR1 is SGHTA and CDR2 is FQGTGA in the germline V gene. V gave up 4 bases and J gave up 4 bases, with 9 bases separating them. This CDR3 is built from 13 residues. CDR3 protein: CASSSRRPDTQYF. Here the CDR3 DNA reads TGTGCCAGCAGCTCCCGGCGGCCAGATACGCAGTATTTT.

This clonotype was observed a handful of times. The rearrangement links TRBV20-1 to TRBJ1-1, with a possible D match to TRBD1 (5 bases). The length of the CDR3 is 14 residues. Per germline, CDR1 DFQATT and CDR2 SNEGSKA (reference sequence). Trimming took off 6 bases at V and 4 bases at J, with 18 bases between the two ends. The CDR3 DNA sequence: TGCAGTGCCAGAACGTCAGGGAGGAGCACTGAAGCTTTCTTT. Its translation is CSARTSGRSTEAFF.

Only a few counts were recorded for this clonotype. This chain joins TRBV5-1 and TRBJ1-2, with unresolved D. The CDR3 has 13 residues. Trimming took off 3 bases at V and 6 bases at J, with 12 bases between the two ends. In germline, CDR1 is SGHRS, CDR2 YFSETQ. In DNA form, the CDR3 reads TGCGCCAGCAGCTCCACCAGGAGGGATGGCTACACCTTC. This gives the protein CASSSTRRDGYTF. Complete variable domain (other parts from reference TRBV5-1 and TRBJ1-2): KAGVTQTPRYLIKTRGQQVTLSCSPISGHRSVSWYQQTPGQGLQFLFEYFSETQRNKGNFPGRFSGRQFSNSRSEMNVSTLELGDSALYLCASSSTRRDGYTFGSGTRLTVV.

The CDR3 is CASSRPEGIGWTEAFF. CDR3 coding DNA: TGTGCCAGCAGCCGCCCCGAGGGCATTGGTTGGACTGAAGCTTTCTTT. The chain couples TRBV11-2 to TRBJ1-1; D is ambiguous. CDR1 and CDR2 from the germline V gene are SGHAT and FQNNGV. V gave up 5 bases and J gave up 5 bases, with 21 bases separating them. The CDR3 sequence is 16 residues long.

This clonotype was counted between two and nine times. The rearrangement links TRBV9 to TRBJ2-7; D is perhaps TRBD2 (5 bases). Germline V lookup: CDR1 SGDLS, CDR2 YYNGEE. The length of the CDR3 is 13 residues. V shed 4 bases and J shed 4 bases, with 12 bases lying between them. This chain's CDR3 is CASSLGLDYEQYF. The CDR3 DNA sequence: TGTGCCAGCAGCCTAGGACTGGATTACGAGCAGTACTTC.

There are many counts of this clonotype. The chain employs TRBV4-1 and TRBJ2-3; possible D gene TRBD2, 6 bases. Trimming shortened V by 0 bases and J by 2 bases, and 12 bases separated the two germline ends. The CDR3 extends over 16 amino acids. Per the germline V gene, CDR1 is MGHRA and CDR2 is YSYEKL. CDR3: CASSQEGLPSTDTQYF. CDR3 DNA: TGCGCCAGCAGCCAAGAGGGACTGCCCTCCACAGATACGCAGTATTTT.

By its share, this clonotype is medium-sized. The V and J genes are TRBV20-1 and TRBJ2-5; D unresolved. The ends were cut back, 2 bases at V and 5 bases at J, with 9 bases in the middle. This CDR3 has 12 residues. Germline V lookup: CDR1 DFQATT, CDR2 SNEGSKA (reference sequence). The CDR3 loop is CSARLVSETQYF. Here the CDR3 DNA reads TGCAGTGCTAGACTAGTTTCGGAGACCCAGTACTTC.

This clonotype was counted only a few times. The CDR3 sequence is CASGGSGPNYEQYV. CDR3 nucleotide sequence: TGTGCCAGTGGAGGATCCGGGCCAAATTACGAGCAGTACGTC. The chain links TRBV6-2 or TRBV6-3 to TRBJ2-7; a weak D match, TRBD2 (5 bases). The CDR3 has 14 amino acids. The germline V and J ends were trimmed by 9 bases and 4 bases, with 19 bases remaining between them. Looked up from germline, CDR1 is MNHEY and CDR2 is SVGEGT.

The chain uses TRBV12-3 or TRBV12-4 and TRBJ2-3; D is uncertain. V lost 6 bases and J 0 bases, leaving 19 bases between the germline ends. The CDR3 runs 17 residues. The chain's CDR3 is CASSQETGFTSTDTQYF. CDR3 DNA sequence: TGTGCCAGCAGCCAAGAGACCGGTTTTACTAGCACAGATACGCAGTATTTT.

The rearrangement links TRBV2 to TRBJ2-2, with D possibly being TRBD1 (5 bases). The CDR3 is 15 amino acids. The V and J ends lost 2 bases and 4 bases respectively, with 11 bases between them. The V gene's germline CDR1 is SNHLY and CDR2 FYNNEI. DNA for the CDR3: TGTGCCAGCAGTGAAAATGGCAGGGCCACCGGGGAGCTGTTTTTT. It yields the protein CASSENGRATGELFF.

This clonotype was observed a handful of times. The rearrangement uses TRBV14 and TRBJ2-7; TRBD2 matches 9 bases. CDR1 is SGHDN and CDR2 is FVKESK in the germline V gene. This CDR3 has 16 amino acids. J was trimmed by 3 bases and V by 0 bases; bases with no gene match: 6. The CDR3 loop is CASSQEKRGERYEQYV. CDR3 coding DNA: TGTGCCAGCAGCCAAGAGAAGCGGGGGGAACGCTACGAGCAGTACGTC.

Only a few counts were recorded for this clonotype. The chain recombines TRBV27 with TRBJ1-1, with 7 bases aligning to TRBD1. Germline V CDR1 and CDR2: MNHEY, SMNVEV (reference sequence). V gave up 3 bases and J gave up 4 bases; unmatched junction bases: 11. The CDR3 has 16 residues. In DNA form, the CDR3 reads TGTGCCAGCAGTTTTACCTACAGGGGAGCGGGCACTGAAGCTTTCTTT. Its protein product is CASSFTYRGAGTEAFF.

Many counts were recorded for this clonotype. The chain joins TRBV6-5 to TRBJ1-6; D unresolved. The germline CDR1 and CDR2 sequences are MNHEY and SVGAGI. V shed 0 bases and J shed 9 bases, with 15 bases lying between them. The CDR3 is made up of 16 amino acids. CDR3 in amino acids: CASSYSASWGGSPLHF. DNA of the CDR3: TGTGCCAGCAGTTACTCGGCCAGCTGGGGTGGTTCACCCCTCCACTTT.

This rearrangement joins TRBV4-1 to TRBJ1-1, with D hard to call. The germline V and J ends were trimmed by 0 bases and 8 bases, with 13 bases remaining between them. The CDR3 is 14 residues long. Germline loops: CDR1 MGHRA, CDR2 YSYEKL. The CDR3 sequence is CASSQESPGQEAFF. Written as DNA, the CDR3 is TGCGCCAGCAGCCAAGAATCTCCTGGGCAGGAAGCTTTCTTT.

This clonotype showed up just a few times. The chain recombines TRBV20-1 with TRBJ2-3, with D possibly being TRBD1 (5 bases). In germline, CDR1 is DFQATT, CDR2 SNEGSKA (reference sequence). The V end lost 6 bases, the J end lost 0 bases, and 16 bases lay between the germline ends. The CDR3 runs to 15 residues. CDR3 amino acids: CSAPRQISSTDTQYF. The CDR3 nucleotides are TGCAGTGCACCTAGACAGATTTCTAGCACAGATACGCAGTATTTT.

V usage is TRBV29-1 and J usage is TRBJ1-1, with D possibly being TRBD1 (5 bases). The CDR3 sequence is 16 residues long. Germline values: CDR1 SQVTM, CDR2 ANQGSEA. V shed 8 bases and J shed 3 bases, with 25 bases lying between them. The CDR3 coding sequence is TGCAGCTCATTAGGGGTCCCTTTGGGGGTGGACACTGAAGCTTTCTTT. Translating it yields CSSLGVPLGVDTEAFF.

The chain couples TRBV12-3 or TRBV12-4 to TRBJ2-7, with 8 positions matching TRBD1. V lost 3 bases, J lost 11 bases, and 6 bases stayed unmatched. The length of the CDR3 is 12 residues. The CDR3 DNA sequence: TGTGCCAGCAGTTTTTATGGGACAGGAAAGTACTTC. Amino acids: CASSFYGTGKYF.

This clonotype was seen ten or more times. The rearrangement links TRBV10-3 to TRBJ2-5; 14 positions agree with TRBD2. The CDR3 loop spans 16 amino acids. J lost 1 base, V lost 7 bases, and 5 bases had no gene match. Germline-derived CDR1 and CDR2 are ENHRY and SYGVKD. The chain's CDR3 is CAIMRGTSGGQETQYF. The DNA of the CDR3 is TGTGCCATCATGCGAGGGACTAGCGGGGGCCAAGAGACCCAGTACTTC.

This clonotype was picked up many times. J is TRBJ2-6 and V is TRBV4-3; a possible D gene is TRBD1 (6 bases). V was clipped by 3 bases and J by 0 bases, with 9 bases between them. The CDR3 sequence is 16 residues long. CDR1 is LGHNA, CDR2 YSLEER, per germline. The CDR3 bases are TGCGCCAGCAGCCAGGACAGTCCCTCTGGGGCCAACGTCCTGACTTTC. Residues: CASSQDSPSGANVLTF.

This clonotype was seen a handful of times. The V and J genes are TRBV20-1 and TRBJ2-3; 9 bases fit TRBD2. CDR3 length: 13 residues. V was pared by 5 bases and J by 4 bases, with 4 bases of the junction left unmatched. In germline, CDR1 is DFQATT, CDR2 SNEGSKA (reference sequence). As DNA, the CDR3 is TGCAGTGCTGTGGGCGGGGGGGCAGATACGCAGTATTTT. Protein: CSAVGGGADTQYF.

The gene calls are TRBV12-3 or TRBV12-4 and TRBJ2-5; 11 bases are shared with TRBD2. J lost 5 bases, V lost 3 bases, and 8 bases had no gene match. The CDR3 is 16 residues long. CDR3 DNA sequence: TGTGCCAGCAGTTTTAGGGTTAGCGGGGGGGCCGAGACCCAGTACTTC. This gives the protein CASSFRVSGGAETQYF.

This clonotype was seen a handful of times. The rearrangement uses TRBV18 and TRBJ2-3; 7 positions agree with TRBD2. The CDR3 has 15 amino acids. With 6 bases clipped from V and 3 bases from J, the junction kept 9 bases outside the gene matches. From germline, CDR1 is KGHSH and CDR2 LQKENI. The DNA for the CDR3 is TGTGCCAGCTCCCCTTTGGCGGGGGAGACAGATACGCAGTATTTT. Encoded protein: CASSPLAGETDTQYF.

This clonotype was recorded a few times. The DNA for the CDR3 is TGCGCCAGCAGCCAATCAGGGTTTGACTATGGCTACACCTTC. Translating gives CASSQSGFDYGYTF. This chain joins TRBV5-1 and TRBJ1-2, with D possibly being TRBD1 (5 bases). Germline CDR1 and CDR2: SGHRS and YFSETQ. V was shortened by 4 bases and J by 3 bases, with 13 bases between the two germline ends. The CDR3 consists of 14 residues.

This clonotype showed up many times. The chain combines TRBV7-9 with TRBJ2-5; D is ambiguous. V dropped 4 bases and J dropped 3 bases, with 3 bases sitting between them. The length of the CDR3 is 11 residues. Germline values: CDR1 SEHNR, CDR2 FQNEAQ (reference sequence). CDR3: CASSYEETQYF. The CDR3 nucleotides read TGTGCCAGCAGCTACGAAGAGACCCAGTACTTC.

This clonotype was recorded at least ten times. The chain has TRBV5-8 and TRBJ1-2; D remains unclear. Trimming took off 0 bases at V and 8 bases at J, with 14 bases between the two ends. Germline lookup yields CDR1 SGHTS and CDR2 YDEGEE. The length of the CDR3 is 14 residues. CDR3 DNA sequence: TGTGCCAGCAGCTTGGTCCCGCCCCGTCAAGGCTACACCTTC. Translated, it gives CASSLVPPRQGYTF. Complete variable domain (other parts from reference TRBV5-8 and TRBJ1-2): EAGVTQSPTHLIKTRGQQATLRCSPISGHTSVYWYQQALGLGLQFLLWYDEGEERNRGNFPPRFSGRQFPNYSSELNVNALELEDSALYLCASSLVPPRQGYTFGSGTRLTVV.

This clonotype appeared many times. The V and J genes are TRBV4-2 and TRBJ2-7; tentatively, D is TRBD2 (6 bases). CDR3 length: 14 residues. V lost 2 bases, J lost 7 bases, and 15 bases lay in between. CDR1 is LGHNA, CDR2 YNFKEQ, per germline. The DNA of the CDR3 is TGTGCCAGCAGCCAATGGGCTAGCGCTCGGGAGCAGTACTTC. This encodes CASSQWASAREQYF.

This clonotype was seen ten or more times. The chain recombines TRBV7-3 with TRBJ2-5; TRBD1 might be the D (6 bases). This CDR3 has 13 residues. Trimming removed 4 bases from V and 9 bases from J, with 15 bases in between. Germline V CDR1 and CDR2: SGHTA, FQGTGA. CDR3 amino acids: CASSSDGPGAQYF. CDR3 DNA: TGTGCCAGCAGCTCCGACGGCCCAGGGGCCCAGTACTTC.

This chain connects TRBV12-3 or TRBV12-4 to TRBJ1-4; unclear D gene. V was cut by 6 bases and J by 8 bases, with 4 bases left in between. CDR3 length: 10 amino acids. The CDR3 sequence: CASRQEKLFF. DNA for the CDR3: TGTGCCAGCAGACAGGAAAAACTGTTTTTT.